This TCR beta chain was sequenced for a study of blood T cell repertoires in COVID-19. Study information: The United States, Italy and Spain supplied acute and convalescent COVID-19 samples. Nucleic acid was either cDNA or gDNA, and it came from T cells, B-cell-depleted T cells, or PBMCs.

Per the original methods: Nucleated cell number was recorded as an estimate derived from reference gene primer amplification. The repertoire was sequenced with immunoSEQ multiplex PCR; TCRdb's copy has only in-frame clones and lacks some. From that table come the V and J calls and clone size; the DNA was used to work out D and trimming. The table includes 250,000 to 300,000 clones, approximately 81% detected once. V dropped 6 bases and J dropped 6 bases, with 22 bases sitting between them. The germline V gene encodes CDR1 LNHDA and CDR2 SQIVND (reference sequence). The CDR3 is 16 amino acids. The receptor was derived from a woman under 30 with acute or convalescent COVID-19. The sequenced material came from peripheral blood. V gene TRBV19 combines with J gene TRBJ2-3; the D gene is possibly TRBD2 (6 bases). The DNA for the CDR3 is TGTGCCAGTAGCTTAGCGGTGGTCGCAGATGGGGATACGCAGTATTTT. It translates to CASSLAVVADGDTQYF.